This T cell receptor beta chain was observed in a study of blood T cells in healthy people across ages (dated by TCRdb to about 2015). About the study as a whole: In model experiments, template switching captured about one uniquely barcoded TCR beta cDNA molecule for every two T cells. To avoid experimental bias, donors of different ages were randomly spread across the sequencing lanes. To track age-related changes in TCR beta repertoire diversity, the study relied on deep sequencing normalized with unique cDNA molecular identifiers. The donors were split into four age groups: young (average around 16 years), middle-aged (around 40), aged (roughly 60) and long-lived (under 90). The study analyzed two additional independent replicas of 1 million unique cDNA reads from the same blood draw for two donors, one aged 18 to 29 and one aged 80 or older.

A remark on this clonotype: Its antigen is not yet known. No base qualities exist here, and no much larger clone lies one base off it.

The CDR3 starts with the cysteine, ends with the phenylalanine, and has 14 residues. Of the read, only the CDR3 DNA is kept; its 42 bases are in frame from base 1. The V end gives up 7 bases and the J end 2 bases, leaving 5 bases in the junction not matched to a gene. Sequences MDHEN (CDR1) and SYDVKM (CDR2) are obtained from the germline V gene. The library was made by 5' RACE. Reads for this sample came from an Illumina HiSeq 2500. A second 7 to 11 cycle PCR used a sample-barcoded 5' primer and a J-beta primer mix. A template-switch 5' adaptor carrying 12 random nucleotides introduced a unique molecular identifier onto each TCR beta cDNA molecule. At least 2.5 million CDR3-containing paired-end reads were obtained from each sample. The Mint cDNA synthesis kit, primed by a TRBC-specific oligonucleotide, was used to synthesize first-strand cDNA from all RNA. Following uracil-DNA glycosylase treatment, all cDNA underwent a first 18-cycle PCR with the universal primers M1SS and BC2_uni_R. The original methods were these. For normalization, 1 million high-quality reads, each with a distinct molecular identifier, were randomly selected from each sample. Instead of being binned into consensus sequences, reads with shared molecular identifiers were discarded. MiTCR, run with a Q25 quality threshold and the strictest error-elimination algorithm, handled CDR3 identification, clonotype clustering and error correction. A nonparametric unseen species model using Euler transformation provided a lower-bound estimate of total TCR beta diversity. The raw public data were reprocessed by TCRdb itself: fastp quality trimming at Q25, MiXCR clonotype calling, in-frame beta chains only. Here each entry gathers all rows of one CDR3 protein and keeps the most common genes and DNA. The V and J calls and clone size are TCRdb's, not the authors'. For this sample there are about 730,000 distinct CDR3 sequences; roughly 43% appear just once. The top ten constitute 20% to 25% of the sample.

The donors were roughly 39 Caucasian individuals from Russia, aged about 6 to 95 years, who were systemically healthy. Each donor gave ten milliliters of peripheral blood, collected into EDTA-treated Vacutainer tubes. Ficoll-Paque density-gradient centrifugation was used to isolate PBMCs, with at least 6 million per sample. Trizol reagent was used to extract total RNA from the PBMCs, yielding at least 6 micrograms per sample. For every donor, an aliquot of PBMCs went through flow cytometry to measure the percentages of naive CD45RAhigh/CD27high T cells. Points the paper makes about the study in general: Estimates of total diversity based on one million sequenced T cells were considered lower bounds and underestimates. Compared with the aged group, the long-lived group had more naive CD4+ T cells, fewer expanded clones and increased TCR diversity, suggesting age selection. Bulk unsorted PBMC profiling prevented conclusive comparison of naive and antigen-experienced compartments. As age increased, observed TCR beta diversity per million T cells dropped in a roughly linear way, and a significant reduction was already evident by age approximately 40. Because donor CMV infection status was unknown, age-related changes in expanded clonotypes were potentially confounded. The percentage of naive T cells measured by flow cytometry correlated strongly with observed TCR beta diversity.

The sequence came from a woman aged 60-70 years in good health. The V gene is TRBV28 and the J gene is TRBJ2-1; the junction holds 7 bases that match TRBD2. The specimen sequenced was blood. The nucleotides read TGTGCCAGCACCCTTAGCGGGCCCTACAATGAGCAGTTCTTC. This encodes CASTLSGPYNEQFF.